These 23 T cell receptor beta chains were all obtained from the same sample, sequenced in a study of T cells in women clearing cervical HPV infection. Data came from immunoSEQ multiplex PCR; TCRdb stores just in-frame clones and leaves some out. The table for this sample gives around 20,000 clones. Sequencing used blood buffy coat. All receptors derive from a woman aged 18 to 75 with a cervical HPV16 infection that either progressed to CIN3+ or cleared (not recorded which).

Regarding this clone: The read ends 3 residues early relative to the CDR3; the germline J gene fills the gap. The chain links TRBV12-3 or TRBV12-4 to TRBJ2-3; TRBD2 matches 12 bases. V lost 2 bases and J lost 3; bases outside the gene matches: 12. The CDR3 has 19 residues. This CDR3 is CASSLRIRTSGDATDTQYF. The DNA read from the CDR3 is TGTGCCAGCAGTTTAAGAATTCGGACTAGCGGGGATGCGACAGATACG.

Partial CDR3 DNA: TGTGCCAGCAGCTTAGCCTTAGCGGTTCTGAGCTCCTACGAG. It codes for CASSLALAVLSSYE. The whole CDR3 protein is CASSLALAVLSSYEQYF. The chain employs TRBV7-2 and TRBJ2-7, with D possibly TRBD2 on 6 matching bases. The read is 3 residues too short to cover the CDR3 end, so that end is filled in from the germline J gene. CDR1 and CDR2 (germline): SGHTA, FQGNSA. V lost 0 bases to trimming and J lost 0 bases, with 15 bases between them. The CDR3 has 17 amino acids.

About this clone itself: The read comes to an end 3 residues before the CDR3 does, leaving the germline J gene to fill in the end. V is TRBV10-3 and J is TRBJ1-2, with 7 nucleotides matching TRBD1. Per the germline V gene, CDR1 is ENHRY and CDR2 is SYGVKD. This CDR3 is 14 amino acids long. CDR3 DNA (partial): TGTGCCATCAGTGTGGGAGGGGGCCTGCGTAGC. Its translation is CAISVGGGLRS. The complete CDR3 reads CAISVGGGLRSYTF.

The CDR3 region is CASTPWTTTDTQYF. The CDR3 DNA, read in part, is TGTGCCAGCACCCCTTGGACAACCACAGATACG. This chain links TRBV2 with TRBJ2-3; the D gene is possibly TRBD1 (5 bases). The DNA ends 3 residues before the CDR3 does, and the rest of the CDR3 is filled in from the germline J gene. CDR1 SNHLY and CDR2 FYNNEI come from the germline V gene. There are 14 residues in the CDR3. The V and J ends lost 7 bases and 2 bases respectively, with 13 bases between them.

The CDR3 is CASSRAATGELFF. CDR3 bases read: TGTGCCAGCAGCAGGGCAGCCACCGGGGAG. The rearrangement uses TRBV5-4 and TRBJ2-2; the D is unclear. The read terminates 3 residues before the CDR3 end, so the remaining end is supplied by the germline J gene. The germline V and J ends were trimmed by 4 bases and 4 bases, with 8 bases remaining between them. This CDR3 comprises 13 residues. The germline gives CDR1 SGHNT, CDR2 YYREEE (reference sequence). Supplemented by reference TRBV5-4 and TRBJ2-2, the full variable domain reads ETGVTQSPTHLIKTRGQQVTLRCSSQSGHNTVSWYQQALGQGPQFIFQYYREEENGRGNFPPRFSGLQFPNYSSELNVNALELDDSALYLCASSRAATGELFFGEGSRLTVL.

As regards this clone: The read comes to an end 3 residues before the CDR3 does, leaving the germline J gene to fill in the end. The chain joins TRBV18 to TRBJ1-4, with no clear D. The CDR3 is 13 residues long. The germline V gene encodes CDR1 KGHSH and CDR2 LQKENI. Trimming took off 3 bases at V and 5 bases at J, with 7 bases between the two ends. CDR3 amino acids: CASSPTRNEKLFF. The CDR3 DNA, read in part, is TGTGCCAGCTCACCTACTAGGAATGAAAAA.

Details on this clone: The DNA ends 3 residues before the CDR3 does, and the rest of the CDR3 is filled in from the germline J gene. The chain combines TRBV28 with TRBJ2-3; the D gene is possibly TRBD1 (5 bases). CDR3 size: 15 residues. V gave up 2 bases and J gave up 3 bases, with 12 bases separating them. CDR1 and CDR2 (germline): MDHEN, SYDVKM. The CDR3 loop reads CASSLTQGLTDTQYF. Incomplete CDR3 DNA: TGTGCCAGCAGTTTAACCCAGGGTCTTACAGATACG.

On this clone itself: The read falls 3 residues short of the CDR3 end, and the missing part is taken from the germline J gene. This rearrangement joins TRBV7-9 to TRBJ1-1; 7 bases map to TRBD1. The V gene's germline CDR1 is SEHNR and CDR2 FQNEAQ (reference sequence). V shed 1 base and J 4 bases; nucleotides not matched to a gene: 6. The CDR3 loop spans 15 amino acids. CDR3 bases read: TGTGCCAGCAGCTTAGGGGCAGGGGGAAGCACTGAA. Translation gives CASSLGAGGSTE. The whole CDR3 protein is CASSLGAGGSTEAFF.

Note on this clone: Read sequence stops 3 residues before the CDR3 end, and the germline J gene provides the missing end. The chain carries TRBV7-8 and TRBJ2-2; 9 bases match TRBD1. The CDR3 contains 17 residues. Losses at the gene ends were 1 base for V and 3 bases for J; bases not matched to a gene: 6. Per germline, CDR1 SGHVS and CDR2 FQNEAQ. The part of the CDR3 DNA that was read is TGTGCCAGCAGCTTAGATAGGTGGACAGGGGACACCGGGGAG. Its translation is CASSLDRWTGDTGE. The full CDR3 sequence reads CASSLDRWTGDTGELFF.

On this clone itself: The read terminates 3 residues before the CDR3 end, so the remaining end is supplied by the germline J gene. The chain links TRBV2 to TRBJ2-3, with D unresolved. Germline loops: CDR1 SNHLY, CDR2 FYNNEI. With 4 bases removed from V and 0 bases from J, the gap between germline ends came to 11 bases. The CDR3 has 15 residues. The sequenced part of the CDR3 DNA is TGTGCCAGCAGTGCCAATTCCACTAGCACAGATACG. It encodes CASSANSTSTDT. The whole CDR3 protein is CASSANSTSTDTQYF. The variable domain in full, completed from reference TRBV2 and TRBJ2-3, reads EPEVTQTPSHQVTQMGQEVILRCVPISNHLYFYWYRQILGQKVEFLVSFYNNEISEKSEIFDDQFSVERPDGSNFTLKIRSTKLEDSAMYFCASSANSTSTDTQYFGPGTRLTVL.

On this clone: The read falls 3 residues short of the CDR3 end, and the missing part is taken from the germline J gene. The V call is TRBV7-9, the J call TRBJ2-3, with D perhaps TRBD1 or TRBD2 (6 bases each). This CDR3 spans 14 amino acids. The V end lost 2 bases, the J end lost 6 bases, and 12 bases lay between the germline ends. The germline CDR1 and CDR2 sequences are SEHNR and FQNEAQ (reference sequence). The CDR3 here is CASSLNQGRDTQYF. Incomplete CDR3 DNA: TGTGCCAGCAGCTTAAATCAGGGGAGGGATACG.

Concerning this clone itself: The CDR3 end is not reached by the read, which stops 3 residues before it; the germline J gene fills it in. The chain uses TRBV19 and TRBJ1-2, with D possibly TRBD1 on 6 matching bases. CDR1 is LNHDA and CDR2 is SQIVND in the germline V gene (reference sequence). The length of the CDR3 is 14 residues. The sequenced CDR3 bases are TGTGCCAGTAAAGTAATCGGGGCAGGGGAAGGC. Protein sequence: CASKVIGAGEG. The CDR3 reads in full as CASKVIGAGEGYTF.

The CDR3 protein is CASSPGLHADTQYF. The CDR3 DNA, read in part, is TGTGCCAGTAGTCCGGGACTGCACGCAGATACG. This chain connects TRBV19 to TRBJ2-3; D may be TRBD2 (6 bases). The DNA ends 3 residues before the CDR3 does, and the rest of the CDR3 is filled in from the germline J gene. Looked up from germline, CDR1 is LNHDA and CDR2 is SQIVND (reference sequence). The CDR3 extends over 14 amino acids. V lost 5 bases to trimming and J lost 4 bases, with 13 bases between them. The whole variable domain, remainder taken from reference TRBV19 and TRBJ2-3, is DGGITQSPKYLFRKEGQNVTLSCEQNLNHDAMYWYRQDPGQGLRLIYYSQIVNDFQKGDIAEGYSVSREKKESFPLTVTSAQKNPTAFYLCASSPGLHADTQYFGPGTRLTVL.

About this clone: The CDR3 is cut off 3 residues early in the read; its end comes from the germline J gene. The chain uses TRBV20-1 and TRBJ2-1; 7 bases map to TRBD2. Germline V lookup: CDR1 DFQATT, CDR2 SNEGSKA (reference sequence). V trimming: 3 bases; J trimming: 2 bases; junction bases outside the gene matches: 7. The CDR3 extends over 15 amino acids. The CDR3 loop is CSASGGRGPYNEQFF. The CDR3 bases that were read are TGCAGTGCTAGCGGTGGGAGGGGCCCCTACAATGAG.

Remarks on this clone: The read gets to within 3 residues of the CDR3 end, and the germline J gene fills in the rest. V usage is TRBV20-1 and J usage is TRBJ1-2; 8 bases align to TRBD1. CDR1 DFQATT and CDR2 SNEGSKA come from the germline V gene (reference sequence). The CDR3 is 14 residues long. J was trimmed by 4 bases and V by 6 bases; bases with no gene match: 10. The sequenced CDR3 bases are TGCAGTGCACCCCCGGCGGACAGGGCCTATGGC. It specifies CSAPPADRAYG. The full CDR3 is CSAPPADRAYGYTF.

Worth noting for this clone: The CDR3 is cut off 3 residues early in the read; its end comes from the germline J gene. V gene TRBV4-1 combines with J gene TRBJ2-3; 10 bases align to TRBD1. The length of the CDR3 is 17 residues. Trimming at V came to 3 bases and at J to 4 bases, leaving 10 bases not matched to a gene. Germline CDR1 and CDR2: MGHRA and YSYEKL. The chain's CDR3 is CASSHDRQGAQADTQYF. The CDR3 DNA, read in part, is TGCGCCAGCAGCCACGATCGACAGGGGGCGCAGGCAGATACG.

Points on this clone: From the germline J gene comes the end of the CDR3, since the read stops 3 residues before it. This sequence joins TRBV6-2 or TRBV6-3 and TRBJ2-3, with 7 bases that match TRBD2. J was trimmed by 1 base and V by 1 base; bases with no gene match: 8. Germline V gene sequence: CDR1 MNHEY, CDR2 SVGEGT. CDR3 length equals 17 residues. The covered CDR3 bases are TGTGCCAGCAGTTACTTGAGCGGGACCGGCCGCACAGATACG. It codes for CASSYLSGTGRTDT. The full-length CDR3 reads as CASSYLSGTGRTDTQYF.

About this clone: The CDR3 end is not reached by the read, which stops 3 residues before it; the germline J gene fills it in. The chain uses TRBV5-1 and TRBJ2-2, with D possibly TRBD1 on 6 matching bases. In germline, CDR1 is SGHRS, CDR2 YFSETQ. V was clipped by 6 bases and J by 2 bases, with 11 bases between them. This CDR3 region has 14 residues. The covered CDR3 bases are TGCGCCAGCAAAAGGACAGACAACACCGGGGAG. The encoded protein is CASKRTDNTGE. In full, the CDR3 reads CASKRTDNTGELFF.

Points on this clone: The missing CDR3 end, 3 residues past where the read stops, is filled in from the germline J gene. The chain joins TRBV20-1 to TRBJ1-2; D is perhaps TRBD1 (5 bases). V lost 3 bases and J lost 4, with 15 bases in between. CDR1 DFQATT and CDR2 SNEGSKA come from the germline V gene (reference sequence). The CDR3 contains 14 residues. The CDR3 reads CSARGRQTIYGYTF. CDR3 bases read: TGCAGTGCTAGGGGTCGACAGACGATCTATGGC.

Regarding this clone: The CDR3 goes on 3 residues after the read ends, and that part is filled in from the germline J gene. The chain is built from TRBV20-1 and TRBJ2-5; 7 bases line up with TRBD2. The germline gives CDR1 DFQATT, CDR2 SNEGSKA (reference sequence). Losses at the gene ends were 5 bases for V and 4 bases for J; bases not matched to a gene: 10. The CDR3 covers 14 residues. CDR3 DNA, as far as it was read: TGCAGTGCTCCAGCCGGGGGAGGGCCAGAGACC. This encodes CSAPAGGGPET. The whole CDR3 sequence reads CSAPAGGGPETQYF.

For this clone: Coverage ceases 3 residues before the CDR3 finishes, and the germline J gene fills in the end. This rearrangement joins TRBV12-3 or TRBV12-4 to TRBJ2-3; maybe TRBD2 (6 bases). V dropped 6 bases and J dropped 5 bases, with 15 bases sitting between them. This CDR3 contains 14 residues. The sequenced part of the CDR3 DNA is TGTGCCAGCAGGGGGGGAAGGGGTGGAGATACG. Encoded protein: CASRGGRGGDT. The complete CDR3 protein is CASRGGRGGDTQYF.

In the case of this clone: The read finishes 3 residues shy of the CDR3 end, and the germline J gene is used to complete it. The V gene is TRBV4-1, the J gene TRBJ2-7; TRBD2 agrees at 8 bases. Germline V gives CDR1 MGHRA, CDR2 YSYEKL. This CDR3 is 16 amino acids long. The V and J ends lost 1 base and 2 bases, in that order; junction bases with no gene match: 7. CDR3 DNA (partial): TGCGCCAGCAGCCAAGCCCACCGGGGGGGGGCCTACGAG. Translating gives CASSQAHRGGAYE. The entire CDR3 sequence reads CASSQAHRGGAYEQYF.

The sequenced part of the CDR3 DNA is TGTGCCAGTATTGAAACGTCCGCGGGAGGTTCCTACAATGAG. Its protein product is CASIETSAGGSYNE. The full CDR3 protein reads CASIETSAGGSYNEQFF. This chain joins TRBV19 and TRBJ2-1, with 8 bases that match TRBD2. Read coverage stops 3 residues before the CDR3 terminus; the germline J gene supplies the remainder. The germline V gene encodes CDR1 LNHDA and CDR2 SQIVND (reference sequence). Germline trimming cut 7 bases from V and 1 base from J; bases unmatched to any gene: 12. This CDR3 has 17 amino acids.